This TCR beta chain was sequenced for a study of T-cell memory formation after mild COVID-19. Study in general: Largely donor-specific sequence clusters came from a couple of donors.

TCRdb processed the 5' RACE reads anew with MiXCR; each CDR3 protein has one entry. The sample shows 150,000 to 200,000 distinct CDR3 sequences, around 21% of them seen only once. Overall study results and limits: Unconfirmed was the SARS-CoV-2 specificity of second-wave clones that peaked on day 37. That cross-reactive memory joined was suggested by some responding clones appearing in pre-infection memory. Researchers report contracting CD4+ clones mostly in CM and EM, with CD8+ clones in EMRA.

This CDR3 has 11 residues. Deletions cut 1 base from V and 14 bases from J, with 9 bases between. CDR1 is SGHTA, CDR2 FQGNSA, per germline. This clonotype has just a few counts. Its antigen is undetermined. This TCR was recovered from an adult woman who had mild COVID-19 (a few samples of this study predate the infection). Cell type and time point are not known. Sequenced sample: PBMCs or a T cell subset sorted from them (not recorded which). The V call is TRBV7-2, the J call TRBJ1-3, with D hard to call. CDR3 amino acids: CASSLGAILYF. The CDR3 DNA reads TGTGCCAGCAGCTTAGGGGCCATCCTATATTTT.